Many counts were recorded for the clone carrying this T cell receptor beta chain. Uncontrolled infections, other autoimmune diseases, pregnancy or lactation barred patients from enrollment. What supplied the PBMCs was roughly 9.7 ml of fresh peripheral blood. This entry is derived from a study of Graves' ophthalmopathy and Graves' hyperthyroidism. Study information: Before any treatment was given, at initial diagnosis, peripheral blood was collected.

The study amplified TCR beta CDR3 regions using RNA transcripts. First-round RT-PCR with HTBI primers preceded a second-round multiplex PCR. TCRdb reprocessed the multiplex PCR reads with MiXCR, giving one entry per CDR3 protein. The sample has almost 750,000 distinct CDR3 sequences; around 40% are singletons. Sequencing was done on a sample of peripheral blood. The TCR originated in an adult man with Graves' ophthalmopathy.

CDR3 DNA sequence: TGTGCCAGCAGCTTAGTCACAGGGGGCGGAAACACCATATATTTT. Amino acid sequence: CASSLVTGGGNTIYF. The V gene is TRBV7-2, the J gene TRBJ1-3; 9 positions agree with TRBD1. The CDR3 has 15 amino acids. V lost 1 base to trimming and J lost 4 bases; unmatched junction nucleotides: 2. The germline CDR1 and CDR2 sequences are SGHTA and FQGNSA.